These 11 T cell receptor beta chains originate from one sample sequenced in a study of breast tumors, draining lymph nodes, adjacent tissues. Samples came from axillary lymph nodes draining the breast cancer. TCRdb independently ran MiXCR on the multiplex PCR reads; one entry per CDR3 protein. The repertoire holds 150,000 to 200,000 distinct CDR3 sequences, with around a third as singletons. Input material: axillary lymph node tissue. The source is a female donor with breast cancer. Some clones in this sample may be carry-over from other donors' samples.

This clonotype was seen repeatedly, ten times or more. The chain is built from TRBV7-9 and TRBJ2-3; D perhaps matches TRBD2 (7 bases). Germline assignment: CDR1 SEHNR and CDR2 FQNEAQ (reference sequence). V was shortened by 7 bases and J by 4 bases, with 18 bases between the two germline ends. CDR3 length: 15 residues. CDR3 in DNA: TGTGCCAGCACCCGAGGGGGGGGGGCCTCAGATACGCAGTATTTT. Its translation: CASTRGGGASDTQYF.

There are many counts of this clonotype. The chain links TRBV11-2 to TRBJ2-3; D is unclear. Germline lookup yields CDR1 SGHAT and CDR2 FQNNGV. V was clipped by 5 bases and J by 0 bases, with 12 bases between them. The CDR3 runs 15 residues. DNA of the CDR3: TGTGCCAGCAGCCAGCAGGATTTCAGCACAGATACGCAGTATTTT. Residues: CASSQQDFSTDTQYF.

This clonotype was found many times. The chain's CDR3 is CATSDFDREGTDTQYF. Here the CDR3 DNA reads TGTGCCACCAGTGATTTCGACAGGGAGGGCACAGATACGCAGTATTTT. The chain carries TRBV24-1 and TRBJ2-3; a weak D match, TRBD1 (7 bases). V was trimmed by 1 base and J by 1 base, leaving 11 bases between them. This CDR3 region has 16 residues. Per germline, CDR1 KGHDR and CDR2 SFDVKD.

This clonotype showed up many times. The V gene is TRBV7-9, the J gene TRBJ2-3; 7 bases match TRBD2. CDR1 is SEHNR and CDR2 is FQNEAQ in the germline V gene (reference sequence). The CDR3 contains 15 residues. After removal of 0 bases from V and 0 bases from J, the junction contained 0 bases not matched to a gene. The CDR3 loop reads CASSLASGSTDTQYF. The CDR3 region has the DNA TGTGCCAGCAGCTTAGCTAGCGGGAGCACAGATACGCAGTATTTT.

This clonotype occurred once. The chain carries TRBV11-2 and TRBJ2-1; 8 bases are a match to TRBD1. The germline V gene has CDR1 SGHAT and CDR2 FQNNGV. Trimming took 5 bases from V and 12 from J; bases not matched to a gene: 12. The CDR3 runs 14 residues. CDR3: CASSVQGARWGQFF. The DNA of the CDR3 is TGTGCCAGCAGCGTTCAGGGGGCCCGGTGGGGGCAGTTCTTC.

This clonotype has at least ten counts. This clone may be a read error of a much larger clone one base away. The rearrangement joins TRBV5-1 to TRBJ1-4, with D possibly TRBD1 on 5 matching bases. From germline, CDR1 is SGHRS and CDR2 YFSETQ. The CDR3 sequence is 13 residues long. The CDR3 protein is CASSMGRVENLFF. DNA of the CDR3: TGCGCCAGCAGCATGGGGCGGGTTGAAAACCTGTTTTTT.

There are many counts of this clonotype. The rearrangement uses TRBV20-1 and TRBJ2-1; D is perhaps TRBD2 (6 bases). Germline CDR1 and CDR2: DFQATT and SNEGSKA (reference sequence). CDR3 length: 17 amino acids. The V gene lost 7 bases and the J gene lost 3 bases, with 25 bases spanning the gap. As DNA, the CDR3 is TGCAGTGTCAAGAGAAGGCTAGCGAATTACGGCTACAATGAGCAGTTCTTC. Translation gives CSVKRRLANYGYNEQFF.

This clonotype was seen at least ten times. The chain recombines TRBV12-3 or TRBV12-4 with TRBJ1-2; D possibly corresponds to TRBD1 (6 bases). V was pared by 8 bases and J by 4 bases, with 17 bases between. This CDR3 is built from 14 residues. The CDR3 bases are TGTGCCAGCTTCGGGCAGGGGAGGGTCTATGGCTACACCTTC. Amino acid sequence: CASFGQGRVYGYTF.

This clonotype was seen repeatedly, ten times or more. V usage is TRBV6-6 and J usage is TRBJ2-3; D not certain. V was trimmed by 7 bases and J by 0 bases, leaving 17 bases between them. This CDR3 is built from 16 residues. The germline CDR1 and CDR2 sequences are MNHNY and SVGAGI (reference sequence). The CDR3 bases are TGTGCCAGCACCCTGCACGGGTTTTTGAGCACAGATACGCAGTATTTT. Protein sequence: CASTLHGFLSTDTQYF.

This clonotype has ten or more counts. The gene calls are TRBV5-6 and TRBJ2-3; 8 positions match TRBD2. Trimming took 2 bases from V and 1 from J; bases not matched to a gene: 6. Per the germline V gene, CDR1 is SGHDT and CDR2 is YYEEEE. The CDR3 runs 16 residues. The CDR3 DNA sequence: TGTGCCAGCAGCTTAGGACTAGCCAAGGGCACAGATACGCAGTATTTT. Its protein product is CASSLGLAKGTDTQYF. Based on the CDR3 plus reference TRBV5-6 and TRBJ2-3, the full variable domain is DAGVTQSPTHLIKTRGQQVTLRCSPKSGHDTVSWYQQALGQGPQFIFQYYEEEERQRGNFPDRFSGHQFPNYSSELNVNALLLGDSALYLCASSLGLAKGTDTQYFGPGTRLTVL.

The rearrangement joins TRBV15 to TRBJ2-7; 10 bases fit TRBD1. The CDR3 consists of 15 residues. The trim removed 0 bases at V and 12 bases at J, leaving 11 bases unmatched. CDR1 is LNHNV and CDR2 is YYDKDF in the germline V gene (reference sequence). CDR3 amino acids: CATSRDGDRGNVPYF. The CDR3 nucleotides read TGTGCCACCAGCAGAGATGGGGACAGGGGAAACGTGCCGTACTTC.